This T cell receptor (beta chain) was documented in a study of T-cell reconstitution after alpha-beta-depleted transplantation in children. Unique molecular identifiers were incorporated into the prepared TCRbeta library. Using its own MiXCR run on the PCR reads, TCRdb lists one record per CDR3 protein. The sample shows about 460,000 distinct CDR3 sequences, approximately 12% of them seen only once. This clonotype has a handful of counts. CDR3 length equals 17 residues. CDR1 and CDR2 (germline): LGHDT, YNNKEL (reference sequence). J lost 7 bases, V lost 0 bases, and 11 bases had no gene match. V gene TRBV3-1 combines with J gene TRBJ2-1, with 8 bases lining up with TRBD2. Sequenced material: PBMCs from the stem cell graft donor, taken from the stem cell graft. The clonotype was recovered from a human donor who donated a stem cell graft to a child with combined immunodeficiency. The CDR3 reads CASSQEWQDGGANEQFF. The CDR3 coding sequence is TGTGCCAGCAGCCAAGAGTGGCAAGACGGGGGGGCAAATGAGCAGTTCTTC.